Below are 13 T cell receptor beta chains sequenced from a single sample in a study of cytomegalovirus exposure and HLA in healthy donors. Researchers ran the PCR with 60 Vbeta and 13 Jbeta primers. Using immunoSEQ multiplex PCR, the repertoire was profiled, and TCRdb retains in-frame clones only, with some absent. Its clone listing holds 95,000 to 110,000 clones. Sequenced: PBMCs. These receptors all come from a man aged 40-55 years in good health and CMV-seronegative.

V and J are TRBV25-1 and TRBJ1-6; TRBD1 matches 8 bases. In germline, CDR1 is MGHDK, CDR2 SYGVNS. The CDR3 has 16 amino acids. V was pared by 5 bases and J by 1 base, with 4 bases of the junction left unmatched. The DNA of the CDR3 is TGTGCCAGCAGTAAGAGGACAGGGTCCTATAATTCACCCCTCCACTTT. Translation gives CASSKRTGSYNSPLHF.

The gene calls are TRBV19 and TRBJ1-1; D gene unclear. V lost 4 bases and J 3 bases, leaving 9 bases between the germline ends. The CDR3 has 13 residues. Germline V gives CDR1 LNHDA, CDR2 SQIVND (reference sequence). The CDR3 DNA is TGTGCCAGTAGTACCCAAACAGACACTGAAGCTTTCTTT. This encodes CASSTQTDTEAFF.

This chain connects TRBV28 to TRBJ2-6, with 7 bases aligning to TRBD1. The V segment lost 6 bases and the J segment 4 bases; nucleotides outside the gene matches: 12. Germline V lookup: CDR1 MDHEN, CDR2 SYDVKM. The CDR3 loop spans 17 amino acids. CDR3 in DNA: TGTGCCAGCAGGCCCTCGGACAGGACAAGGGGGGCCAACGTCCTGACTTTC. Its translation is CASRPSDRTRGANVLTF. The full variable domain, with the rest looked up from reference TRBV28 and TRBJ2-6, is DVKVTQSSRYLVKRTGEKVFLECVQDMDHENMFWYRQDPGLGLRLIYFSYDVKMKEKGDIPEGYSVSREKKERFSLILESASTNQTSMYLCASRPSDRTRGANVLTFGAGSRLTVL.

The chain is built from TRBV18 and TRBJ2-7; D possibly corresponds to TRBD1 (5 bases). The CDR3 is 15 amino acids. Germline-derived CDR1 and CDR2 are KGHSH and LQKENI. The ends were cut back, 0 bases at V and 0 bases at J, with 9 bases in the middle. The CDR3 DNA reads TGTGCCAGCTCACCACCGCAGGGCTTCTCCTACGAGCAGTACTTC. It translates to CASSPPQGFSYEQYF. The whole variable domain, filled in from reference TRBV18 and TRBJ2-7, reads NAGVMQNPRHLVRRRGQEARLRCSPMKGHSHVYWYRQLPEEGLKFMVYLQKENIIDESGMPKERFSAEFPKEGPSILRIQQVVRGDSAAYFCASSPPQGFSYEQYFGPGTRLTVT.

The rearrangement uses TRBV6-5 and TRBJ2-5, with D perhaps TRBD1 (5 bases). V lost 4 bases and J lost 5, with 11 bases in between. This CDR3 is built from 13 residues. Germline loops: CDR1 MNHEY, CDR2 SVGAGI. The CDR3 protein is CASSLGAGETQYF. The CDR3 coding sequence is TGTGCCAGCAGTTTAGGGGCTGGGGAGACCCAGTACTTC.

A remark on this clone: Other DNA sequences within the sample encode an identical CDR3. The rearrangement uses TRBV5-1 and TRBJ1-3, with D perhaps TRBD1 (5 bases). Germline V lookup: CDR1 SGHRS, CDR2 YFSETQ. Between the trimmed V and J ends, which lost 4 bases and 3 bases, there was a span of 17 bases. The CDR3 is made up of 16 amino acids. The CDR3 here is CASSLVRQGGGNTIYF. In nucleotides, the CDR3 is TGCGCCAGCAGCCTCGTACGTCAGGGTGGTGGAAACACCATATATTTT. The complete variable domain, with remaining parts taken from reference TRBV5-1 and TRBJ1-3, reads KAGVTQTPRYLIKTRGQQVTLSCSPISGHRSVSWYQQTPGQGLQFLFEYFSETQRNKGNFPGRFSGRQFSNSRSEMNVSTLELGDSALYLCASSLVRQGGGNTIYFGEGSWLTVV.

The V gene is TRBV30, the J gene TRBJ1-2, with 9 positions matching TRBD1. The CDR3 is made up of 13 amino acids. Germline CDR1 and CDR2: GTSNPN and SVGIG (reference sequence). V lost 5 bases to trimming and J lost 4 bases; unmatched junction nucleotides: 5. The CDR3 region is CAWGPGQGYGYTF. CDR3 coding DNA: TGTGCCTGGGGACCGGGACAGGGCTATGGCTACACCTTC.

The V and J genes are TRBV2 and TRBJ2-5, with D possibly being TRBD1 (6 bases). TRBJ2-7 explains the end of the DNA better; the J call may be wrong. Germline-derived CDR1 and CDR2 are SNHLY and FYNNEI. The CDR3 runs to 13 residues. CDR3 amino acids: CASGGSLSYEQYF. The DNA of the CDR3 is TGTGCCAGCGGGGGCAGCCTCTCCTACGAGCAGTACTTC.

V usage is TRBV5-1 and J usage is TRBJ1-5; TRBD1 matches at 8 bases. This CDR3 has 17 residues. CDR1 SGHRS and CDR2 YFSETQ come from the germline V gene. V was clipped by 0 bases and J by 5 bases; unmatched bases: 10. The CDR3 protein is CASSLEVGQDRHQPQHF. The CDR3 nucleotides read TGCGCCAGCAGCTTGGAGGTGGGACAGGACCGTCATCAGCCCCAGCATTTT.

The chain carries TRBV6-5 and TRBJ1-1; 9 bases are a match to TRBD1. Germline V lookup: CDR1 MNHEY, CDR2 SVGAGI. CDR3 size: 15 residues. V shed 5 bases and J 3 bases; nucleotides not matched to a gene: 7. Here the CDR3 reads CASSPGTGWDTEAFF. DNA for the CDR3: TGTGCCAGCAGTCCAGGGACAGGGTGGGACACTGAAGCTTTCTTT.

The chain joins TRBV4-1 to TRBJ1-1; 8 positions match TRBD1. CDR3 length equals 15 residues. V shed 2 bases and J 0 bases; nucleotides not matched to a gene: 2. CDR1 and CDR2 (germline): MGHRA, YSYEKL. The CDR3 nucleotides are TGCGCCAGCAGCCAAAGACAGGGGTTGAACACTGAAGCTTTCTTT. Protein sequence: CASSQRQGLNTEAFF.

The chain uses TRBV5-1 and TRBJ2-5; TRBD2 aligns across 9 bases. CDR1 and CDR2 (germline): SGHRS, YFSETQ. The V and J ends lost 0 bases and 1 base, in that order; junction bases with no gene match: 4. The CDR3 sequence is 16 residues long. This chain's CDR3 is CASSLALAGSQETQYF. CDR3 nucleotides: TGCGCCAGCAGCTTGGCTCTAGCGGGAAGCCAAGAGACCCAGTACTTC.

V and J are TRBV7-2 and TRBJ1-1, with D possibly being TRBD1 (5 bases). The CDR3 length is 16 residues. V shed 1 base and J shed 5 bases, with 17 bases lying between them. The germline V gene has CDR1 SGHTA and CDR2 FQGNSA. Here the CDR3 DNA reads TGTGCCAGCAGCTTAGGAGGCGCAGGGCTGGTTACTGAAGCTTTCTTT. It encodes CASSLGGAGLVTEAFF.